This T cell receptor beta chain was retrieved from a study of OX40 agonist ivuxolimab in advanced cancers. Overall study: The patients' treatment was ivuxolimab, an agonistic anti-OX40 (CD134) antibody. Study-wide results and caveats: Expanded clones tended on average to be more numerous among CD8+ T cells than CD4+.

Comment on this clone: The antigen is undetermined.

The repertoire was sequenced with immunoSEQ multiplex PCR; TCRdb's copy has only in-frame clones and lacks some. The sample has fewer than 80,000 clones; 85% to 90% are singletons. The CDR3 is made up of 14 amino acids. V lost 1 base and J lost 7; bases outside the gene matches: 2. CDR1 is SGHTA, CDR2 FQGNSA, per germline. The chain combines TRBV7-2 with TRBJ2-1; 9 nucleotides line up with TRBD2. This specimen consisted of CD4+ or CD8+ T cells sorted from blood, obtained in a trial of the OX40 agonist ivuxolimab. This receptor was obtained from an adult with an advanced solid tumor such as melanoma, head and neck, liver or kidney cancer. The CDR3 DNA is TGTGCCAGCAGCTTAGTGCGGGGGGGTAATGAGCAGTTCTTC. It is translated as CASSLVRGGNEQFF.